This is a list of T cell receptor beta chains from one sample in a study of blood T cell repertoires in COVID-19. Generated by immunoSEQ multiplex PCR, the TCRdb table keeps only in-frame clones and is missing some. The sample lists 300,000 to 500,000 clones, roughly 90% seen once, with around 0.91% in the top ten. Source material: PBMCs or T cells enriched from blood (not recorded which). The source of these receptors is a woman in her twenties or thirties with acute COVID-19. Each CDR3 is given with its conserved first and last residue. Fields, in order: CDR3 DNA, CDR3 protein, J gene, clone size, D gene, V gene. D genes are given only for firm matches. For some rows the clone size is stated as once, few or many, or as a class when expanded; others skip it.

CDR3 DNA: TGCGCCAGCAGCCAAGGACTCTCTCAGCCCCAGCATTTT
CDR3 protein: CASSQGLSQPQHF
J gene: TRBJ1-5
clone size: NA
D gene: NA
V gene: TRBV4-1

CDR3 DNA: TGTGCCAGTAGTAGCACCTCGGGAAAGGGCACTGAAGCTTTCTTT
CDR3 protein: CASSSTSGKGTEAFF
J gene: TRBJ1-1
clone size: NA
D gene: NA
V gene: TRBV19

CDR3 DNA: TGTGCCAGCAGCCCCGGACAGGAGAATTCACCCCTCCACTTT
CDR3 protein: CASSPGQENSPLHF
J gene: TRBJ1-6
clone size: NA
D gene: TRBD1
V gene: TRBV3-1/TRBV3-2

CDR3 DNA: TGTGCCAGCGAAGTAGGTCAGGGTGACACTGAAGCTTTCTTT
CDR3 protein: CASEVGQGDTEAFF
J gene: TRBJ1-1
clone size: NA
D gene: NA
V gene: TRBV19

CDR3 DNA: TGTGCCAGCAGCCAGGGGCCCTTAGAGCAGTACTTC
CDR3 protein: CASSQGPLEQYF
J gene: TRBJ2-7
clone size: NA
D gene: NA
V gene: TRBV3-1/TRBV3-2

CDR3 DNA: TGTGCCACCAGTGACTCAGGGTACGGGACCCAGTACTTC
CDR3 protein: CATSDSGYGTQYF
J gene: TRBJ2-5
clone size: NA
D gene: NA
V gene: TRBV24-1

CDR3 DNA: TGCGCCAGCAGCTTGGCGACTAGCGCGCAAGAGACCCAGTACTTC
CDR3 protein: CASSLATSAQETQYF
J gene: TRBJ2-5
clone size: NA
D gene: TRBD2
V gene: TRBV5-1

CDR3 DNA: TGTGCCAGCAGCGTAGACTTGATAGGGAGCGAGCAGTACTTC
CDR3 protein: CASSVDLIGSEQYF
J gene: TRBJ2-7
clone size: NA
D gene: NA
V gene: TRBV9

CDR3 DNA: TGTGCCAGCAGCCCCCGGAATCGGGACAATCAGCCCCAGCATTTT
CDR3 protein: CASSPRNRDNQPQHF
J gene: TRBJ1-5
clone size: NA
D gene: NA
V gene: TRBV7-2

CDR3 DNA: TGTGCCACCAGTCGTAACAGGGGGCGGACCGGGGAGCTGTTTTTT
CDR3 protein: CATSRNRGRTGELFF
J gene: TRBJ2-2
clone size: NA
D gene: TRBD1
V gene: TRBV24-1

CDR3 DNA: TGTGCCAGTGCCGAGAATAAGAATTCACCCCTCCACTTT
CDR3 protein: CASAENKNSPLHF
J gene: TRBJ1-6
clone size: NA
D gene: NA
V gene: TRBV19

CDR3 DNA: TGTGCCTGGGCGGTGGAGGGGAATCAGCCCCAGCATTTT
CDR3 protein: CAWAVEGNQPQHF
J gene: TRBJ1-5
clone size: NA
D gene: NA
V gene: TRBV30

CDR3 DNA: TGTGCCAGCAGCCCTCGGACAGGGGGATCCACCGGGGAGCTGTTTTTT
CDR3 protein: CASSPRTGGSTGELFF
J gene: TRBJ2-2
clone size: NA
D gene: TRBD1
V gene: TRBV9

CDR3 DNA: TGTGCCAGCAGTTCGTCGGACGGATTAAAACGACAGGGTCCATACACCTTC
CDR3 protein: CASSSSDGLKRQGPYTF
J gene: TRBJ1-2
clone size: NA
D gene: TRBD1
V gene: TRBV27

CDR3 DNA: TGTGCCAGCAGTTACTACGGCAGTACTATTAATCAGCCCCAGCATTTT
CDR3 protein: CASSYYGSTINQPQHF
J gene: TRBJ1-5
clone size: NA
D gene: NA
V gene: TRBV6-5

CDR3 DNA: TGTGCCAGCAGCCCCGGGCGGGGGCACTATGGCTACACCTTC
CDR3 protein: CASSPGRGHYGYTF
J gene: TRBJ1-2
clone size: NA
D gene: NA
V gene: TRBV7-2

CDR3 DNA: TGTGCCAGCAGTTACTCTATGGGACAAACTAATGAAAAACTGTTTTTT
CDR3 protein: CASSYSMGQTNEKLFF
J gene: TRBJ1-4
clone size: NA
D gene: NA
V gene: TRBV6-5

CDR3 DNA: TGTGCCAGCGGGGACAGGGGGGACAATGAGCAGTTCTTC
CDR3 protein: CASGDRGDNEQFF
J gene: TRBJ2-1
clone size: NA
D gene: TRBD1
V gene: TRBV7-9

CDR3 DNA: TGTGCCAGCAGCCCGGAGCGGACAGGGGTGGGCGGCTACACCTTC
CDR3 protein: CASSPERTGVGGYTF
J gene: TRBJ1-2
clone size: NA
D gene: TRBD1
V gene: TRBV3-1/TRBV3-2

CDR3 DNA: TGTGCTAGTGGTAACCAGGGGGCGCGGCTCGAGCAGTACTTC
CDR3 protein: CASGNQGARLEQYF
J gene: TRBJ2-7
clone size: few
D gene: TRBD1
V gene: TRBV12-5

CDR3 DNA: TGTGCTAGTGGTTTGTTCCGGAGATCCTACAATGAGCAGTTCTTC
CDR3 protein: CASGLFRRSYNEQFF
J gene: TRBJ2-1
clone size: NA
D gene: NA
V gene: TRBV12-5

CDR3 DNA: TGTGCCAGCAGCTTAGGGGGGGGTAGGGATACGCAGTATTTT
CDR3 protein: CASSLGGGRDTQYF
J gene: TRBJ2-3
clone size: NA
D gene: TRBD2
V gene: TRBV7-2

CDR3 DNA: TGTGCCAGCAGTGATGGCGGGGCGAGAGATACGCAGTATTTT
CDR3 protein: CASSDGGARDTQYF
J gene: TRBJ2-3
clone size: NA
D gene: NA
V gene: TRBV6-4

CDR3 DNA: TGTGCCAGCAGTTTACTAAATTACGAGCAGTACTTC
CDR3 protein: CASSLLNYEQYF
J gene: TRBJ2-7
clone size: few
D gene: NA
V gene: TRBV28